Listed here are 2 T cell receptor beta chains from one sample, sequenced in a study of CD8 T cells in ankylosing spondylitis. The antigens for these receptors are not known. Study-wide results and caveats: Made up of eight highly homologous variants, a TCR beta motif appeared characteristic of ankylosing spondylitis blood.

TCRdb passed the 5' RACE reads through MiXCR, listing each CDR3 protein once. The sample has about 210,000 distinct CDR3 sequences; about 7.3% are singletons. Material for sequencing was blood, either unsorted or a sorted T cell fraction (not recorded which). Receptor source: a male donor with ankylosing spondylitis.

This clonotype was detected only a few times. This chain uses TRBV18 with TRBJ2-7; a possible D gene is TRBD1 (6 bases). The CDR3 runs to 16 residues. V was trimmed by 8 bases and J by 1 base, leaving 21 bases between them. Germline CDR1 KGHSH, CDR2 LQKENI. Here the CDR3 DNA reads TGTGCCAGCACCCAACAGGGCCAAATACCATCCTACGAGCAGTACTTC. It translates to CASTQQGQIPSYEQYF.

This chain links TRBV13 with TRBJ2-7; tentative D call: TRBD1 (6 bases). Per the germline V gene, CDR1 is PRHDT and CDR2 is FYEKMQ (reference sequence). V was pared by 4 bases and J by 2 bases, with 21 bases between. CDR3 size: 17 residues. The CDR3 region is CASSSSSGTPTPYEQYF. CDR3 DNA: TGTGCCAGCAGCTCATCCTCCGGGACACCTACCCCCTACGAGCAGTACTTC.